These 30 T cell receptor beta chains were all obtained from the same sample, sequenced in a study of blood T cell repertoires in COVID-19 (dated by TCRdb to 2018 to 2021). The library was produced with the immunoSEQ multiplex PCR assay. Held by TCRdb, this immuneACCESS table contains in-frame sequences only and omits some clones. Under half of the omission traces to an unresolved V gene where checked; the cause of the rest is unknown. The sample table shows about 130,000 clones, and approximately 85% are seen once. The ten largest make up 9.5% to 15% of the sample. Sequences were obtained from peripheral blood. The receptors shown here come from a human donor in a cohort sampled during active COVID-19.

This clone showed up just once. CDR3 sequence: CASSFRGAHNEQFF. CDR3 nucleotide sequence: TGTGCCAGCAGCTTCCGGGGGGCTCACAATGAGCAGTTCTTC. This chain uses TRBV7-2 with TRBJ2-1; D possibly corresponds to TRBD2 (7 bases). Germline CDR1 and CDR2: SGHTA and FQGNSA. The CDR3 contains 14 residues. The V and J ends lost 3 bases and 5 bases respectively, with 11 bases between them.

This chain joins TRBV9 and TRBJ2-1; D gene unclear. V lost 4 bases, J lost 0 bases, and 11 bases lay in between. The length of the CDR3 is 15 residues. Germline loops: CDR1 SGDLS, CDR2 YYNGEE. The CDR3 is CASSTRLSSYNEQFF. The CDR3 coding sequence is TGTGCCAGCAGCACTCGACTTTCCTCCTACAATGAGCAGTTCTTC.

The chain combines TRBV9 with TRBJ1-2; D is uncertain. Germline V lookup: CDR1 SGDLS, CDR2 YYNGEE. The CDR3 length is 13 residues. Trimming removed 0 bases from V and 6 bases from J, with 9 bases in between. Here the CDR3 reads CASSVAPGNGYTF. The CDR3 coding sequence is TGTGCCAGCAGCGTAGCGCCGGGGAATGGCTACACCTTC.

This chain links TRBV7-9 with TRBJ1-1, with a possible D match to TRBD1 (5 bases). CDR3 length: 14 residues. V was clipped by 4 bases and J by 1 base, with 10 bases between them. CDR1 SEHNR and CDR2 FQNEAQ come from the germline V gene (reference sequence). CDR3 DNA: TGTGCCAGCAGCTCCAAGGACACGAACACTGAAGCTTTCTTT. This encodes CASSSKDTNTEAFF.

J is TRBJ1-4 and V is TRBV5-1; no clear D. V lost 0 bases to trimming and J lost 3 bases, with 9 bases between them. CDR1 is SGHRS, CDR2 YFSETQ, per germline. The CDR3 extends over 15 amino acids. CDR3: CASSLVSAANEKLFF. DNA for the CDR3: TGCGCCAGCAGCTTGGTGTCCGCAGCTAATGAAAAACTGTTTTTT.

The V gene is TRBV9, the J gene TRBJ2-3; 8 bases fit TRBD1. The J segment lost 4 bases and the V segment lost 2 bases, leaving 6 bases of the junction unmatched. Germline loops: CDR1 SGDLS, CDR2 YYNGEE. This CDR3 has 15 amino acids. CDR3 residues: CASSVGTGGADTQYF. The CDR3 DNA sequence: TGTGCCAGCAGCGTCGGGACAGGCGGGGCAGATACGCAGTATTTT.

The chain combines TRBV30 with TRBJ1-6; the match to TRBD1 covers 7 bases. CDR3 length: 14 amino acids. From germline, CDR1 is GTSNPN and CDR2 SVGIG (reference sequence). Germline trimming cut 5 bases from V and 5 bases from J; bases unmatched to any gene: 6. CDR3: CAWQTGVNNSPLHF. Here the CDR3 DNA reads TGTGCCTGGCAAACAGGGGTTAATAATTCACCCCTCCACTTT.

V usage is TRBV19 and J usage is TRBJ2-4, with D perhaps matching TRBD1 (6 bases). CDR1 and CDR2 from the germline V gene are LNHDA and SQIVND (reference sequence). Trimming left V 6 bases short and J 2 bases short, with 14 bases between. The CDR3 sequence is 15 residues long. CDR3 nucleotides: TGTGCCAGTAGGAGTCCAGGGGAGACCAAAAACATTCAGTACTTC. The encoded protein is CASRSPGETKNIQYF.

This chain joins TRBV19 and TRBJ1-2; D is undetermined. Germline loops: CDR1 LNHDA, CDR2 SQIVND (reference sequence). CDR3 length equals 13 residues. The V gene lost 2 bases and the J gene lost 4 bases, with 8 bases spanning the gap. The CDR3 protein is CASSIRSSYGYTF. The CDR3 DNA reads as TGTGCCAGTAGTATAAGATCCAGCTATGGCTACACCTTC. The full variable domain, rest sourced from reference TRBV19 and TRBJ1-2, is DGGITQSPKYLFRKEGQNVTLSCEQNLNHDAMYWYRQDPGQGLRLIYYSQIVNDFQKGDIAEGYSVSREKKESFPLTVTSAQKNPTAFYLCASSIRSSYGYTFGSGTRLTVV.

CDR3 nucleotides: TGTGCCACCAGTGATTTGCCCCTATGTTGGTATGGCTACACCTTC. This gives the protein CATSDLPLCWYGYTF. The chain recombines TRBV24-1 with TRBJ1-2; D is unclear. CDR1 and CDR2 (germline): KGHDR, SFDVKD. The CDR3 runs 15 residues. Trimming took off 0 bases at V and 5 bases at J, with 12 bases between the two ends.

This chain links TRBV9 with TRBJ2-2; D is unclear. Germline V gene data show CDR1 as SGDLS and CDR2 as YYNGEE. The CDR3 extends over 15 amino acids. V was trimmed by 2 bases and J by 5 bases, leaving 13 bases between them. For the CDR3, the DNA is TGTGCCAGCAGCGTCGAAGGCGGAAGGACCGGGGAGCTGTTTTTT. Amino acid sequence: CASSVEGGRTGELFF. Full variable domain (remainder filled in from reference TRBV9 and TRBJ2-2): DSGVTQTPKHLITATGQRVTLRCSPRSGDLSVYWYQQSLDQGLQFLIQYYNGEERAKGNILERFSAQQFPDLHSELNLSSLELGDSALYFCASSVEGGRTGELFFGEGSRLTVL.

Comments on this clone: Additional DNA sequences in this sample encode the identical CDR3. This chain connects TRBV4-1 to TRBJ1-5; 7 nucleotides agree with TRBD1. Per the germline V gene, CDR1 is MGHRA and CDR2 is YSYEKL. The CDR3 runs to 15 residues. With 5 bases clipped from V and 4 bases from J, the junction kept 8 bases outside the gene matches. CDR3 in DNA: TGCGCCAGCAGCTCGTCCTACAGGGGAAATCAGCCCCAGCATTTT. It codes for CASSSSYRGNQPQHF.

This chain joins TRBV19 and TRBJ2-7; perhaps TRBD1 as D (7 bases). CDR1 and CDR2 from the germline V gene are LNHDA and SQIVND (reference sequence). The CDR3 is made up of 16 amino acids. Trimming left V 0 bases short and J 2 bases short, with 14 bases between. DNA for the CDR3: TGTGCCAGTAGTATAGACGCAGGGGGGATCCCCTACGAGCAGTACTTC. This translates into CASSIDAGGIPYEQYF.

The V call is TRBV6-5, the J call TRBJ1-5, with TRBD1 as a possible D gene (6 bases). Looked up from germline, CDR1 is MNHEY and CDR2 is SVGAGI. The CDR3 is 14 residues long. V was pared by 5 bases and J by 3 bases, with 11 bases between. The CDR3 DNA reads TGTGCCAGCAGTCCTCAGGGGAACAATCAGCCCCAGCATTTT. Amino acid sequence: CASSPQGNNQPQHF.

The chain is built from TRBV19 and TRBJ2-7, with a possible D match to TRBD1 (5 bases). CDR1 LNHDA and CDR2 SQIVND come from the germline V gene (reference sequence). V lost 3 bases and J 2 bases, leaving 8 bases between the germline ends. This CDR3 has 13 residues. Here the CDR3 DNA reads TGTGCCAGTAGTATTGGGGCCCCCTACGAGCAGTACTTC. Its translation: CASSIGAPYEQYF.

V usage is TRBV11-2 and J usage is TRBJ2-1; 8 positions match TRBD1. The CDR3 length is 16 residues. J lost 7 bases, V lost 3 bases, and 11 bases had no gene match. Germline V gene sequence: CDR1 SGHAT, CDR2 FQNNGV. This CDR3 is CASSFSSQGAQNEQFF. DNA of the CDR3: TGTGCCAGCAGCTTTAGTAGCCAGGGGGCGCAGAATGAGCAGTTCTTC.

CDR3 sequence reads: CASSLDYEQYF. In DNA, the CDR3 is TGTGCCAGCAGCCTAGACTACGAGCAGTACTTC. The chain employs TRBV5-6 and TRBJ2-7; no definite D call. V was pared by 4 bases and J by 3 bases, with 5 bases between. CDR3 length equals 11 residues. Germline CDR1 and CDR2: SGHDT and YYEEEE.

The chain couples TRBV6-1 to TRBJ2-7, with TRBD1 matching over 7 bases. J gave up 4 bases and V 0 bases, and 6 bases lay outside the gene matches. This CDR3 is built from 15 residues. The germline CDR1 and CDR2 sequences are MNHNS and SASEGT. The CDR3 DNA reads as TGTGCCAGCAGTGAAGCGGGGACAGCATCTTACGAGCAGTACTTC. Protein sequence: CASSEAGTASYEQYF.

V is TRBV6-5 and J is TRBJ2-7; 7 bases are shared with TRBD1. Germline assignment: CDR1 MNHEY and CDR2 SVGAGI. The J segment lost 5 bases and the V segment lost 5 bases, leaving 6 bases of the junction unmatched. The CDR3 spans 13 residues. The CDR3 spells CASSRQGWDEQYF. For the CDR3, the DNA is TGTGCCAGCAGTAGACAGGGTTGGGACGAGCAGTACTTC.

The chain has TRBV7-9 and TRBJ1-2; no clear D. This CDR3 comprises 15 residues. Looked up from germline, CDR1 is SEHNR and CDR2 is FQNEAQ (reference sequence). V gave up 4 bases and J gave up 1 base, with 13 bases separating them. The CDR3 reads CASSYVVVNNYGYTF. Here the CDR3 DNA reads TGTGCCAGCAGCTATGTAGTGGTAAATAACTATGGCTACACCTTC.

V usage is TRBV3-1 (or the pseudogene TRBV3-2) and J usage is TRBJ1-2; tentative D call: TRBD1 (6 bases). Germline CDR1 reads LGHDT; CDR2 reads YNNKEL (reference sequence). The V and J ends lost 7 bases and 4 bases respectively, with 10 bases between them. This CDR3 is 12 amino acids long. CDR3 nucleotides: TGTGCCAGCACCAAGGACAGCTATGGCTACACCTTC. Translated, it gives CASTKDSYGYTF.

This sequence joins TRBV27 and TRBJ2-3, with 15 positions matching TRBD2. Germline assignment: CDR1 MNHEY and CDR2 SMNVEV (reference sequence). This CDR3 is built from 20 residues. J gave up 6 bases and V 6 bases, and 19 bases lay outside the gene matches. The CDR3 bases are TGTGCCAGCAGGAGCCGGGGACTAGCGGGGGGATCCTCAAGCCACGATACGCAGTATTTT. As protein: CASRSRGLAGGSSSHDTQYF.

The V call is TRBV5-6, the J call TRBJ1-1; 7 nucleotides match TRBD1. V dropped 4 bases and J dropped 4; count of bases not matched to a gene: 7. Germline CDR1 reads SGHDT; CDR2 reads YYEEEE. The CDR3 sequence is 14 residues long. The chain's CDR3 is CASSGETGITEAFF. In DNA, the CDR3 is TGTGCCAGCAGCGGGGAGACAGGGATCACTGAAGCTTTCTTT.

The chain is built from TRBV19 and TRBJ1-5, with TRBD1 as a possible D gene (5 bases). This CDR3 has 18 amino acids. V lost 1 base, J lost 2 bases, and 18 bases lay in between. Germline-derived CDR1 and CDR2 are LNHDA and SQIVND (reference sequence). CDR3 loop: CASSIAPIAVGGNQPQHF. The CDR3 DNA is TGTGCCAGTAGTATAGCCCCAATAGCGGTAGGGGGCAATCAGCCCCAGCATTTT. Full variable domain (rest looked up from reference TRBV19 and TRBJ1-5): DGGITQSPKYLFRKEGQNVTLSCEQNLNHDAMYWYRQDPGQGLRLIYYSQIVNDFQKGDIAEGYSVSREKKESFPLTVTSAQKNPTAFYLCASSIAPIAVGGNQPQHFGDGTRLSIL.

V gene TRBV5-6 combines with J gene TRBJ2-7; D may be TRBD1 (6 bases). Trimming shortened V by 0 bases and J by 5 bases, and 9 bases separated the two germline ends. CDR3 length: 13 residues. CDR1 and CDR2 from the germline V gene are SGHDT and YYEEEE. The CDR3 nucleotides are TGTGCCAGCAGCTTGGGCAGGGGCAACGAGCAGTACTTC. This codes for CASSLGRGNEQYF.

V gene TRBV7-9 combines with J gene TRBJ1-1; 12 bases map to TRBD1. The germline V gene has CDR1 SEHNR and CDR2 FQNEAQ (reference sequence). This CDR3 has 14 residues. The V gene end was trimmed by 1 base and the J gene end by 8 bases; junction bases not matched to a gene: 2. The CDR3 DNA reads as TGTGCCAGCAGCTTAGGGGGACAGGGGGCGGAAGCTTTCTTT. Translating it yields CASSLGGQGAEAFF.

This chain connects TRBV4-1 to TRBJ2-5; the match to TRBD1 covers 10 bases. CDR3 length: 18 amino acids. CDR1 MGHRA and CDR2 YSYEKL come from the germline V gene. V lost 1 base, J lost 2 bases, and 10 bases stayed unmatched. This CDR3 is CASSQVLFRTGGQETQYF. The DNA of the CDR3 is TGCGCCAGCAGCCAAGTTTTGTTTAGGACAGGGGGACAAGAGACCCAGTACTTC.

The chain is built from TRBV7-6 and TRBJ1-1, with no clear D. This CDR3 contains 15 residues. Trimming stripped 2 bases from V and 1 base from J, with 11 bases between. Looked up from germline, CDR1 is SGHVS and CDR2 is FNYEAQ. As DNA, the CDR3 is TGTGCCAGCAGCTTATTTCGGACTCCGAACACTGAAGCTTTCTTT. Translating gives CASSLFRTPNTEAFF.

The V and J genes are TRBV28 and TRBJ1-2; weak D call: TRBD1 (5 bases). CDR3 length equals 12 residues. Germline V gene data show CDR1 as MDHEN and CDR2 as SYDVKM. V was pared by 4 bases and J by 5 bases, with 8 bases between. CDR3 amino acids: CASSSTVYGYTF. The CDR3 region has the DNA TGTGCCAGCAGTTCGACAGTTTATGGCTACACCTTC.

The chain joins TRBV4-1 to TRBJ1-1; D is undetermined. CDR1 MGHRA and CDR2 YSYEKL come from the germline V gene. Trimming took 2 bases from V and 3 from J, leaving 10 bases between them. The CDR3 has 14 residues. In DNA, the CDR3 is TGCGCCAGCAGCCAAAGGGCTAGCCACACTGAAGCTTTCTTT. It specifies CASSQRASHTEAFF.